The T cell receptor beta chain described here comes from a study of OX40 agonist ivuxolimab in advanced cancers. At the level of the study: With a range of roughly 20 to 85, age averaged approximately 60 years, and approximately 83% were male.

Profiling relied on immunoSEQ multiplex PCR, and the TCRdb table lists in-frame clones only, not all of them. The repertoire has more than 75,000 clones, around 89% of them found once; the top ten carry approximately 0.4%. A remark on this clone: Its matching antigen is unknown.

Broader study findings: Doses of 0.1 to 3.0 mg/kg were accompanied by clonal expansion of CD4+ and CD8+ blood T cells by week 6. Partly responding patients at 0.1-3.0 mg/kg showed some of the smallest clonal expansion.

The CDR3 has 21 residues. This rearrangement joins TRBV12-2 to TRBJ2-1; the table's TRBD2 call for D was not verified on the DNA. TRBV12-2 is a recognized pseudogene. The source is an adult with an advanced solid tumor such as melanoma, head and neck, liver or kidney cancer. Sequenced material: CD4+ or CD8+ T cells sorted from blood, taken in a trial of the OX40 agonist ivuxolimab. In nucleotides, the CDR3 is TGTGCAAGTCGCTTCCTTCAGGTGGCTAGCGGGAGGGCCATACCCTACAATGAGCAGTTCTTC. This encodes CASRFLQVASGRAIPYNEQFF.